Below are 17 T cell receptor beta chains sequenced from a single sample in a study of cytomegalovirus exposure and HLA in healthy donors. 13 Jbeta primers and 60 Vbeta primers were used for the PCR. The repertoire was sequenced with immunoSEQ multiplex PCR; TCRdb's copy has only in-frame clones and lacks some. The table records some 130,000 clones, 80% of them present only once. The specimen sequenced was PBMCs. These receptors came from a man under 40 in good health.

This chain joins TRBV6-6 and TRBJ2-1; 8 nucleotides match TRBD1. J lost 9 bases, V lost 6 bases, and 10 bases had no gene match. The CDR3 runs 14 residues. Looked up from germline, CDR1 is MNHNY and CDR2 is SVGAGI (reference sequence). CDR3 coding DNA: TGTGCCAGCAGCCCGGGCGGGACAGGAATTGAGCAGTTCTTC. Translating it yields CASSPGGTGIEQFF.

In the case of this clone: Different DNA sequences within this sample yield the same CDR3. The chain has TRBV6-5 and TRBJ1-3, with a tentative D call TRBD1 (6 bases). V lost 4 bases, J lost 4 bases, and 14 bases lay in between. This CDR3 spans 15 amino acids. Per germline, CDR1 MNHEY and CDR2 SVGAGI. In DNA form, the CDR3 reads TGTGCCAGCAGTTGGCGGGGGGGGCTAGGAAACACCATATATTTT. Protein sequence: CASSWRGGLGNTIYF.

The chain has TRBV4-1 and TRBJ2-5; weak D call: TRBD2 (7 bases). Judging by the DNA end, TRBJ2-7 fits better; the J call may be wrong. Germline V CDR1 and CDR2: MGHRA, YSYEKL. The CDR3 sequence is 16 residues long. The DNA for the CDR3 is TGCGCCAGCAGCCAAGGAAGGGGGGGAGGAGGATACGAGCAGTACTTC. This sequence encodes CASSQGRGGGGYEQYF.

The chain has TRBV28 and TRBJ2-7; 7 nucleotides line up with TRBD1. There are 15 residues in the CDR3. V gave up 6 bases and J gave up 7 bases; unmatched junction bases: 15. The germline CDR1 and CDR2 sequences are MDHEN and SYDVKM. This chain's CDR3 is CASSPWTGPMREQYF. CDR3 bases: TGTGCCAGCAGCCCCTGGACAGGACCTATGAGGGAGCAGTACTTC.

The chain recombines TRBV7-2 with TRBJ2-5, with a weak D call TRBD1 (6 bases). From germline, CDR1 is SGHTA and CDR2 FQGNSA. The V gene lost 4 bases and the J gene lost 0 bases, with 21 bases spanning the gap. The CDR3 extends over 18 amino acids. The CDR3 sequence: CASSSNGNRVVHQETQYF. The CDR3 coding sequence is TGTGCCAGCAGCTCGAATGGTAACAGGGTTGTGCACCAAGAGACCCAGTACTTC. The whole variable domain, filled in from reference TRBV7-2 and TRBJ2-5, reads GAGVSQSPSNKVTEKGKDVELRCDPISGHTALYWYRQSLGQGLEFLIYFQGNSAPDKSGLPSDRFSAERTGGSVSTLTIQRTQQEDSAVYLCASSSNGNRVVHQETQYFGPGTRLLVL.

The chain employs TRBV7-9 and TRBJ2-5, with 10 positions matching TRBD1. The CDR3 contains 15 residues. CDR1 and CDR2 (germline): SEHNR, FQNEAQ (reference sequence). Germline trimming cut 5 bases from V and 11 bases from J; bases unmatched to any gene: 14. CDR3 in DNA: TGTGCCAGCAGCACCTCGGGACAGGGGTATTGGGAGCAGTACTTC. It encodes CASSTSGQGYWEQYF.

This chain's CDR3 is CSAATGTSGYNEQFF. The CDR3 region has the DNA TGCAGCGCGGCGACCGGGACTAGTGGCTACAATGAGCAGTTCTTC. The chain combines TRBV29-1 with TRBJ2-1; 8 bases agree with TRBD2. The junction had 11 bases not matched to a gene; V was cut back by 7 bases and J by 3 bases. Per the germline V gene, CDR1 is SQVTM and CDR2 is ANQGSEA. The CDR3 extends over 15 amino acids.

This clone was seen more than once but under ten times. The chain has TRBV19 and TRBJ1-1, with unresolved D. Trimming stripped 9 bases from V and 5 bases from J, with 25 bases between. The CDR3 has 16 residues. The germline V gene encodes CDR1 LNHDA and CDR2 SQIVND (reference sequence). The CDR3 DNA follows: TGTGCCAGCGTCCTCTCACTAGGAGGTTATGGAACTGAAGCTTTCTTT. Translation gives CASVLSLGGYGTEAFF.

This chain uses TRBV10-3 with TRBJ2-1; 9 bases align to TRBD1. Trimming removed 2 bases from V and 5 bases from J; junction bases left unmatched: 4. Germline loops: CDR1 ENHRY, CDR2 SYGVKD. The CDR3 totals 15 residues. The CDR3 loop is CAISEGQGSHNEQFF. The CDR3 region has the DNA TGTGCCATCAGTGAGGGACAGGGGTCGCACAATGAGCAGTTCTTC.

V and J are TRBV7-2 and TRBJ1-2; D not resolved. Germline V gene data show CDR1 as SGHTA and CDR2 as FQGNSA. This CDR3 region has 12 residues. Trimming pared 4 bases from V and 11 bases from J, leaving 14 bases between. The CDR3 sequence is CASSYTYSGYTF. The CDR3 nucleotides are TGTGCCAGCAGCTATACATACTCGGGGTACACCTTC.

This clone was recorded only once. The rearrangement uses TRBV5-6 and TRBJ2-7, with 9 bases matching TRBD2. Germline trimming cut 4 bases from V and 2 bases from J; bases unmatched to any gene: 7. In germline, CDR1 is SGHDT, CDR2 YYEEEE. The CDR3 covers 15 residues. CDR3 in amino acids: CASSPWREGPYEQYF. CDR3 DNA sequence: TGTGCCAGCAGCCCGTGGCGGGAGGGCCCCTACGAGCAGTACTTC.

This clone came up a few times. V and J are TRBV7-9 and TRBJ2-3, with D possibly being TRBD2 (5 bases). Germline CDR1 and CDR2: SEHNR and FQNEAQ (reference sequence). The CDR3 contains 14 residues. The V gene lost 8 bases and the J gene lost 1 base, with 13 bases spanning the gap. CDR3 coding DNA: TGTGCCAGCGGCAAAGGTAGCGGCACAGATACGCAGTATTTT. The encoded protein is CASGKGSGTDTQYF.

The rearrangement joins TRBV7-8 to TRBJ2-1; TRBD1 agrees at 7 bases. The CDR3 has 11 residues. Germline V gene lookup returns CDR1 SGHVS and CDR2 FQNEAQ. Trimming removed 3 bases from V and 12 bases from J; junction bases left unmatched: 2. The CDR3 region has the DNA TGTGCCAGCAGCTTCCGACAGGGGCAGTTCTTC. Translation: CASSFRQGQFF.

The CDR3 DNA sequence: TGTGCCAGCACACCCTCCTTTGTTCCCGGGCAGTATTTT. This codes for CASTPSFVPGQYF. This chain connects TRBV7-2 to TRBJ2-3; D is unresolved. This CDR3 has 13 residues. Germline V gene data show CDR1 as SGHTA and CDR2 as FQGNSA. Trimming shortened V by 7 bases and J by 11 bases, and 19 bases separated the two germline ends.

This clone has just one count. Additional DNA sequences in this sample encode the identical CDR3. The chain carries TRBV4-1 and TRBJ2-3, with 7 bases fitting TRBD2. The J segment lost 2 bases and the V segment lost 2 bases, leaving 7 bases of the junction unmatched. Germline V gives CDR1 MGHRA, CDR2 YSYEKL. The CDR3 has 16 residues. The CDR3 sequence is CASSQIGLADTDTQYF. CDR3 coding DNA: TGCGCCAGCAGCCAAATCGGGCTAGCGGACACAGATACGCAGTATTTT.

The J gene is TRBJ2-1, the V gene TRBV28, with TRBD2 matching over 11 bases. This CDR3 spans 18 amino acids. After removal of 2 bases from V and 4 bases from J, the junction contained 10 bases not matched to a gene. Germline V gene lookup returns CDR1 MDHEN and CDR2 SYDVKM. The CDR3 sequence is CASSLDPTSGSSYNEQFF. CDR3 in DNA: TGTGCCAGCAGTTTAGACCCCACTAGCGGGAGTTCTTACAATGAGCAGTTCTTC.

V and J are TRBV14 and TRBJ2-5; D call uncertain. CDR1 is SGHDN and CDR2 is FVKESK in the germline V gene. The CDR3 loop spans 14 amino acids. Trimming took off 1 base at V and 2 bases at J, with 8 bases between the two ends. The CDR3 sequence: CASSQVHIQETQYF. DNA of the CDR3: TGTGCCAGCAGCCAAGTACACATACAAGAGACCCAGTACTTC.